The entry that follows covers one TCR beta chain sequence. Its antigen is still unknown. The CDR3 contains 14 residues. The germline V gene encodes CDR1 SGHTA and CDR2 FQGNSA. With 5 bases clipped from V and 9 bases from J, the junction kept 8 bases outside the gene matches. Researchers used the Oncomine TCR Beta short-read assay to sequence DNA from cultured CD4+ T cells. It was from cultured CD4+ T cells that genomic DNA was extracted. Each CDR3 protein is one row after TCRdb ran MiXCR on the PCR reads. The table shows some 3,300 distinct CDR3 sequences, with approximately 15% occurring only once. This record belongs to a study of vaccination and CD4 T cells after COVID-19. Specified treatment: roughly nine-day PBMC culture with coronavirus spike peptide pools or control peptides (ViraFEST assay).

The V and J genes are TRBV7-2 and TRBJ2-1; 9 nucleotides agree with TRBD2. Sequenced sample: CD4+ T cells from blood, cultured in vitro. The TCR comes from a human donor who had recovered from COVID-19. The CDR3: CASSPASGVFEQFF. The CDR3 DNA reads as TGTGCCAGCAGCCCAGCTAGCGGGGTCTTTGAGCAGTTCTTC.